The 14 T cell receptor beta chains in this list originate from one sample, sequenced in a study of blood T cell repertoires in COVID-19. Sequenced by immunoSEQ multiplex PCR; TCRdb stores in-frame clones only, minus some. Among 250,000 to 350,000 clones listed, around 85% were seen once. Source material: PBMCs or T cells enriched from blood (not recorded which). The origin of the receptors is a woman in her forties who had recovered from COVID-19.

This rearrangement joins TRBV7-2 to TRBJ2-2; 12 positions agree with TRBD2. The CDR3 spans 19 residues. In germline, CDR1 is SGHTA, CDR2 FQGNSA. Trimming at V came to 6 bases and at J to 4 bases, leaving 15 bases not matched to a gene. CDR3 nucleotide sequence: TGTGCCAGCAGTCATGGCGGTTTGTCGGGACTAGCGGGCACCGGGGAGCTGTTTTTT. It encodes CASSHGGLSGLAGTGELFF. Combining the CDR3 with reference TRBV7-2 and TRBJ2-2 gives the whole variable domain GAGVSQSPSNKVTEKGKDVELRCDPISGHTALYWYRQSLGQGLEFLIYFQGNSAPDKSGLPSDRFSAERTGGSVSTLTIQRTQQEDSAVYLCASSHGGLSGLAGTGELFFGEGSRLTVL.

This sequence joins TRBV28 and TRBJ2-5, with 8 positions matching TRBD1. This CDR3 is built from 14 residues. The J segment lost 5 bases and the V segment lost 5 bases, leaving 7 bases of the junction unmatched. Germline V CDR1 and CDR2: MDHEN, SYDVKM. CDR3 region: CASSPGGLEETQYF. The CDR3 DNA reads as TGTGCCAGCAGTCCAGGGGGCTTGGAGGAGACCCAGTACTTC.

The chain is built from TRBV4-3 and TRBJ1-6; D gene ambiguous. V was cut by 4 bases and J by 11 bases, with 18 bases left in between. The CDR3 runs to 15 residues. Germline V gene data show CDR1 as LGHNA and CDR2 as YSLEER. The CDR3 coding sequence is TGCGCCAGCAGCCCTGAGACCTCCTCTCGGGCACCCCTCCACTTT. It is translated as CASSPETSSRAPLHF.

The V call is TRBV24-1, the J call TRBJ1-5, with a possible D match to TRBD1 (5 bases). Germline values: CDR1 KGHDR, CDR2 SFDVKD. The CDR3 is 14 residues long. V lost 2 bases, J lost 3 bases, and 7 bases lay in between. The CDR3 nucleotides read TGTGCCACCAGTGATTGGGGGGACAATCAGCCCCAGCATTTT. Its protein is CATSDWGDNQPQHF.

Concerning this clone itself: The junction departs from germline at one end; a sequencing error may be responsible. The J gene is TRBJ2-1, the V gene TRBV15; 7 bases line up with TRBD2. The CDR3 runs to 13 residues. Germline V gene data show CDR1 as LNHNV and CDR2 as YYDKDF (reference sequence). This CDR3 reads CATSSGEGRSGLF. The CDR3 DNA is TGTGCCACCAGCAGTGGGGAGGGGAGGAGCGGGCTCTTC.

CDR3 region: CASRGSVYNSPLHF. In nucleotides, the CDR3 is TGTGCCAGCAGGGGCTCTGTTTATAATTCACCCCTCCACTTT. V gene TRBV3-1 (or the pseudogene TRBV3-2) combines with J gene TRBJ1-6; D is unresolved. V lost 6 bases, J lost 4 bases, and 10 bases lay in between. The CDR3 has 14 residues. Per germline, CDR1 LGHDT and CDR2 YNNKEL (reference sequence).

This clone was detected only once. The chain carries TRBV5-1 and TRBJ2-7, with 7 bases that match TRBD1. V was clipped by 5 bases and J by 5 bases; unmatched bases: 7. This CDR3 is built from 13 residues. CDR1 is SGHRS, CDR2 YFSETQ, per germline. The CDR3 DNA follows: TGCGCCAGCAGTATAACAGGGGTGGACGAGCAGTACTTC. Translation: CASSITGVDEQYF.

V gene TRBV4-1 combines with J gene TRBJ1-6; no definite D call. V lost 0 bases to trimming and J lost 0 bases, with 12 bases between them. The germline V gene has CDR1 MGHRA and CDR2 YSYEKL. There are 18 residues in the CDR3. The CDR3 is CASSQDPPGSSYNSPLHF. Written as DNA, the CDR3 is TGCGCCAGCAGCCAAGATCCCCCGGGAAGCTCCTATAATTCACCCCTCCACTTT.

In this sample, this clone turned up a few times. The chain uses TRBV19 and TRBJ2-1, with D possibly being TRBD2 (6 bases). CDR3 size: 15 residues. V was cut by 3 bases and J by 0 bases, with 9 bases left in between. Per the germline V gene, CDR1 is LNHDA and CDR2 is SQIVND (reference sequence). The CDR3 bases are TGTGCCAGTAGTATGCGGGATAGCTCCTACAATGAGCAGTTCTTC. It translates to CASSMRDSSYNEQFF.

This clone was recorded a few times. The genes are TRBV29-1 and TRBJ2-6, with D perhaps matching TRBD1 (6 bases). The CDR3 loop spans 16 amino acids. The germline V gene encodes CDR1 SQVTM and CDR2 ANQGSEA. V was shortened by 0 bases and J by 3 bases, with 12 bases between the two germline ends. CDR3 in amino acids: CSVEDPHRDGANVLTF. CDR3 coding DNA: TGCAGCGTTGAAGACCCCCACAGGGATGGGGCCAACGTCCTGACTTTC.

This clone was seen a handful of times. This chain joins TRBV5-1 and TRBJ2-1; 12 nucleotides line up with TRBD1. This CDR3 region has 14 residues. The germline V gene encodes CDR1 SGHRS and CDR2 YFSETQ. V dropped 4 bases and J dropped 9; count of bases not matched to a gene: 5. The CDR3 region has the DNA TGCGCCAGCAGCGCCGGGACAGGGGGCCTTGAGCAGTTCTTC. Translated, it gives CASSAGTGGLEQFF. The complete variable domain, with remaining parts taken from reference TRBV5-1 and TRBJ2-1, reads KAGVTQTPRYLIKTRGQQVTLSCSPISGHRSVSWYQQTPGQGLQFLFEYFSETQRNKGNFPGRFSGRQFSNSRSEMNVSTLELGDSALYLCASSAGTGGLEQFFGPGTRLTVL.

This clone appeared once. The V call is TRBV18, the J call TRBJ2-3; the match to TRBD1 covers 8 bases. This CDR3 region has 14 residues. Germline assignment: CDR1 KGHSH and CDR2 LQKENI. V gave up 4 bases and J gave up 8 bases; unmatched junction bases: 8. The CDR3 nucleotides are TGTGCCAGCTCACTGGGACAGGCCCTGGGTACGCAGTATTTT. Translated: CASSLGQALGTQYF.

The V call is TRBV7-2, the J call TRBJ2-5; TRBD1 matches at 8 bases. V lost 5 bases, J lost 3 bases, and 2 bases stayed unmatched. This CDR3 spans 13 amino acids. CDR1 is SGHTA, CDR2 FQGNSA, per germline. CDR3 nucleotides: TGTGCCAGCAGCGCGACAGGGGAAGAGACCCAGTACTTC. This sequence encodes CASSATGEETQYF.

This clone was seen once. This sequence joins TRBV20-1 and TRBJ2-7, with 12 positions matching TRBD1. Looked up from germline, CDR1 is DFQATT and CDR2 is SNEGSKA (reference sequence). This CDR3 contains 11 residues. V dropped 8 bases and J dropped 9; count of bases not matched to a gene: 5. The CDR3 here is CSPGQGAAQYF. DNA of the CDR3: TGCAGTCCGGGACAGGGGGCGGCGCAGTACTTC.